These T cell receptor beta chains were read from a single sample in a study of persistence of HIV-infected CD4 T cells. For these TCRs, the target antigens are not known. Clones were sequenced by immunoSEQ multiplex PCR, and TCRdb holds only the in-frame ones, with some missing. The sample has approximately 13,000 clones, roughly 71% seen once; the top ten hold about 18%. Sequences were derived from CD4+ T cells sorted from PBMCs after 18-hour stimulation, sampled from a patient who received antiretroviral therapy. The source is an adult man with HIV who was CMV-seropositive. The CDR3 runs from the conserved cysteine through the conserved F or W. Fields, in order: V gene, J gene, CDR3 length, D gene, clone size, CDR3 protein, CDR3 DNA. A D gene is named only where the DNA matches it firmly. Only some rows state a clone size, as once, few, many or a class for expanded clones.

TRBV28	TRBJ1-4	13	-	-	CASRTGIPQKLFF	TGTGCCAGCAGGACAGGCATCCCACAAAAACTGTTTTTT
TRBV7-3	TRBJ2-2	17	TRBD1	medium-sized	CASSLVAGQGDTGELFF	TGTGCCAGCAGCTTAGTGGCGGGACAGGGTGACACCGGGGAGCTGTTTTTT
TRBV3-1/TRBV3-2	TRBJ2-1	12	-	few	CASSQERNEQFF	TGTGCCAGCAGCCAAGAGAGGAATGAGCAGTTCTTC
TRBV2	TRBJ2-5	14	-	once	CASSDGGIKETQYF	TGTGCCAGCAGTGATGGGGGGATTAAAGAGACCCAGTACTTC
TRBV15	TRBJ2-3	16	-	-	CATSRTDQEPTDTQYF	TGTGCCACCAGCAGAACCGACCAGGAGCCCACAGATACGCAGTATTTT
TRBV28	TRBJ1-2	14	-	-	CASSLDGSARGYTF	TGTGCCAGCAGTTTAGACGGGTCGGCCAGAGGCTACACCTTC
TRBV28	TRBJ2-6	17	TRBD1	-	CASSPGTGVSGANVLTF	TGTGCCAGCAGTCCAGGGACAGGGGTCTCTGGGGCCAACGTCCTGACTTTC
TRBV6-5	TRBJ1-1	14	-	-	CASWTVFGNTEAFF	TGTGCCAGTTGGACAGTTTTTGGGAACACTGAAGCTTTCTTT
TRBV9	TRBJ2-7	14	TRBD1	-	CASSVTGDDYEQYF	TGTGCCAGCAGCGTCACAGGGGATGACTACGAGCAGTACTTC
TRBV7-2	TRBJ2-1	14	-	-	CASSLVGGHNEQFF	TGTGCCAGCAGCTTAGTTGGGGGCCACAATGAGCAGTTCTTC
TRBV19	TRBJ2-3	16	TRBD2	-	CASSMASGGFTDTQYF	TGTGCCAGTAGTATGGCCAGCGGGGGATTCACAGATACGCAGTATTTT
TRBV5-1	TRBJ2-2	14	TRBD1	few	CASSVDRGTGELFF	TGCGCCAGCAGCGTCGACAGGGGGACCGGGGAGCTGTTTTTT
TRBV19	TRBJ1-5	12	-	medium-sized	CASSIMDQPQHF	TGTGCCAGTAGTATTATGGATCAGCCCCAGCATTTT
TRBV19	TRBJ2-1	16	TRBD1	medium-sized	CASSIRTGTGSNEQFF	TGTGCCAGTAGTATCCGTACCGGGACAGGGTCCAATGAGCAGTTCTTC
TRBV25-1	TRBJ2-7	11	-	-	CASSEIGEQYF	TGTGCCAGCAGTGAAATTGGCGAGCAGTACTTC
TRBV3-1/TRBV3-2	TRBJ1-2	13	TRBD1	-	CASSQGDRGGYTF	TGTGCCAGCAGCCAAGGGGACAGAGGCGGCTACACCTTC
TRBV5-4	TRBJ1-2	16	-	-	CASSLNWDARGIGYTF	TGTGCCAGCAGCTTGAATTGGGACGCCCGCGGAATTGGCTACACCTTC
TRBV3-1/TRBV3-2	TRBJ1-6	15	TRBD1	few	CASSQEDRGGSPLHF	TGTGCCAGCAGCCAGGAGGACAGGGGCGGTTCACCCCTCCACTTT
TRBV2	TRBJ1-2	12	-	medium-sized	CASMGEYYGYTF	TGTGCCAGCATGGGGGAGTACTATGGCTACACCTTC
TRBV5-1	TRBJ1-4	15	-	-	CASSPNPSTNEKLFF	TGCGCCAGCAGCCCAAACCCCTCAACTAATGAAAAACTGTTTTTT
TRBV2	TRBJ2-7	17	TRBD1	medium-sized	CASSEMGWGTGGYEQYF	TGTGCCAGCAGTGAAATGGGCTGGGGGACAGGGGGCTACGAGCAGTACTTC
TRBV15	TRBJ2-7	15	-	medium-sized	CATSRDRQGRREQYF	TGTGCCACCAGCAGAGATAGGCAGGGGCGACGGGAGCAGTACTTC
TRBV6-2/TRBV6-3	TRBJ2-7	11	-	-	CASSFTYEQYF	TGTGCCAGCAGTTTCACTTACGAGCAGTACTTC
TRBV5-1	TRBJ2-7	15	-	-	CASSLGSGLPTEQYF	TGCGCCAGCAGCTTGGGTTCGGGTTTACCGACCGAGCAGTACTTC
TRBV7-2	TRBJ2-1	16	TRBD2	-	CASSLETSGGYNEQFF	TGTGCCAGCAGCTTAGAGACTAGCGGGGGGTACAATGAGCAGTTCTTC
TRBV12-3/TRBV12-4	TRBJ2-4	12	-	-	CASSLEGYIQYF	TGTGCCAGCAGTTTAGAGGGTTACATTCAGTACTTC
TRBV6-5	TRBJ1-4	12	-	-	CASSYQHEKLFF	TGTGCCAGCAGTTACCAACATGAAAAACTGTTTTTT